This T cell receptor (beta chain) was recorded in a study of human T cells and chemical hapten exposure. MiXCR, applied by TCRdb to the RACE reads, yields one record per CDR3 protein. The sample has about 40,000 distinct CDR3 sequences; about 3.5% are singletons. The germline V gene has CDR1 MDHEN and CDR2 SYDVKM. V was trimmed by 2 bases and J by 4 bases, leaving 11 bases between them. The CDR3 runs 14 residues. In its sample, this clonotype was seen a few times. Time point of the sample: patch test 2, 6 weeks after DPC sensitization. The treatment denotes: therapeutic diphenylcyclopropenone sensitization with weekly scalp DPC.

This clonotype was obtained from a man in his forties or fifties with alopecia areata. Some clones in this sample may be carry-over from other donors' samples. Sequencing used whole blood, obtained in connection with sensitization to the hapten diphenylcyclopropenone (DPC). This chain joins TRBV28 and TRBJ1-2; D possibly corresponds to TRBD1 (5 bases). The CDR3 DNA reads as TGTGCCAGCAGTTTACTAACAGGTTTCTATGGCTACACCTTC. It specifies CASSLLTGFYGYTF.